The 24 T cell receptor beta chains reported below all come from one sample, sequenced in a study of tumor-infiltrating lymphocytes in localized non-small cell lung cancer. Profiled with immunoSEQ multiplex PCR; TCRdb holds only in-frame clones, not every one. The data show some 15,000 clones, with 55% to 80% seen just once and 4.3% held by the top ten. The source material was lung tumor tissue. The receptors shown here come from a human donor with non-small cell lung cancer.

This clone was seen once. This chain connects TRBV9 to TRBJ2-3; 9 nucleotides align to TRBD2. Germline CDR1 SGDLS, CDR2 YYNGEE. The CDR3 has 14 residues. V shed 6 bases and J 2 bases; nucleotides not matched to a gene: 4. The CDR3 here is CASKKRGDTDTQYF. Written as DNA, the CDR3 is TGTGCCAGCAAGAAGCGGGGGGACACAGATACGCAGTATTTT.

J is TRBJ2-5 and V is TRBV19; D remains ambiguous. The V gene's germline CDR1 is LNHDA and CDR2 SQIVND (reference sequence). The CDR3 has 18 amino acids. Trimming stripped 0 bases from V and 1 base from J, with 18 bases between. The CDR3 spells CASSIDYETFFVQETQYF. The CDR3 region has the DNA TGTGCCAGTAGTATAGATTATGAGACATTCTTCGTCCAAGAGACCCAGTACTTC.

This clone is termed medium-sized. The CDR3 is CASSVGAGPSDTQYF. In DNA, the CDR3 is TGTGCCAGCAGCGTAGGTGCGGGGCCCTCAGATACGCAGTATTTT. The gene calls are TRBV9 and TRBJ2-3; possible D gene TRBD2, 6 bases. Germline V gene sequence: CDR1 SGDLS, CDR2 YYNGEE. This CDR3 contains 15 residues. V lost 0 bases and J 4 bases, leaving 12 bases between the germline ends.

The CDR3 loop reads CASSVHSYEQYF. CDR3 DNA sequence: TGTGCCAGCAGTGTACACTCCTACGAGCAGTACTTC. The chain is built from TRBV6-1 and TRBJ2-7, with D unresolved. CDR3 size: 12 residues. CDR1 is MNHNS, CDR2 SASEGT, per germline. Deletions cut 4 bases from V and 0 bases from J, with 4 bases between.

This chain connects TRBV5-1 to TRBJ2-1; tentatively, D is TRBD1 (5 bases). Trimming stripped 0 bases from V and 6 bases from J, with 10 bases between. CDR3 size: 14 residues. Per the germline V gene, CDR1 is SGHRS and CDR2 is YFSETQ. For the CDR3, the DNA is TGCGCCAGCAGCTTGGCGCAGGGTTTCAATGAGCAGTTCTTC. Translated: CASSLAQGFNEQFF.

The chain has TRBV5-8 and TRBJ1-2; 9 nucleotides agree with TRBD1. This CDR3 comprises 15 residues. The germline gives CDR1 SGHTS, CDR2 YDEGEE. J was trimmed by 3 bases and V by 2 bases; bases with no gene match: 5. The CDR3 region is CASSLETGGYYGYTF. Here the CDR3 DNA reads TGTGCCAGCAGCTTAGAGACAGGGGGTTACTATGGCTACACCTTC.

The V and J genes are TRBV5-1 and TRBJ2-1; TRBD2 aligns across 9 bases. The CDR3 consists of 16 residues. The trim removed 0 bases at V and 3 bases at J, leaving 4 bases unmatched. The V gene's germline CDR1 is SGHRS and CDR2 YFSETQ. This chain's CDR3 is CASSLVAGANYNEQFF. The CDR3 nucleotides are TGCGCCAGCAGCTTGGTAGCGGGGGCTAACTACAATGAGCAGTTCTTC.

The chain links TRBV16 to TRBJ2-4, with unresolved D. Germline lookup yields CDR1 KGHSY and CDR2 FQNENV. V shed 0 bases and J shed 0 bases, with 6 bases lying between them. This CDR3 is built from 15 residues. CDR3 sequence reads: CASSQSRAAKNIQYF. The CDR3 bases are TGTGCCAGCAGCCAATCAAGGGCAGCCAAAAACATTCAGTACTTC.

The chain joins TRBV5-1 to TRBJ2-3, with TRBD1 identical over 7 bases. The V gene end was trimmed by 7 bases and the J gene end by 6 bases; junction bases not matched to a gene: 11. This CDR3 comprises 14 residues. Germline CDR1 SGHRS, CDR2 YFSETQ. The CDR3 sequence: CASLKQGNGDTQYF. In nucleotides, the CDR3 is TGCGCCAGCCTTAAACAGGGGAATGGGGATACGCAGTATTTT. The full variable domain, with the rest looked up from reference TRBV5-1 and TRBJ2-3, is KAGVTQTPRYLIKTRGQQVTLSCSPISGHRSVSWYQQTPGQGLQFLFEYFSETQRNKGNFPGRFSGRQFSNSRSEMNVSTLELGDSALYLCASLKQGNGDTQYFGPGTRLTVL.

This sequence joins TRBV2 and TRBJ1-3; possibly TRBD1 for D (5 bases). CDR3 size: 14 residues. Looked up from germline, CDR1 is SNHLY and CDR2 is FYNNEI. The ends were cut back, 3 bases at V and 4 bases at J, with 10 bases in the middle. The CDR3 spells CASSDQGTGNTIYF. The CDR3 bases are TGTGCCAGCAGTGATCAGGGAACAGGAAACACCATATATTTT. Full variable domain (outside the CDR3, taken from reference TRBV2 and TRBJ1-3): EPEVTQTPSHQVTQMGQEVILRCVPISNHLYFYWYRQILGQKVEFLVSFYNNEISEKSEIFDDQFSVERPDGSNFTLKIRSTKLEDSAMYFCASSDQGTGNTIYFGEGSWLTVV.

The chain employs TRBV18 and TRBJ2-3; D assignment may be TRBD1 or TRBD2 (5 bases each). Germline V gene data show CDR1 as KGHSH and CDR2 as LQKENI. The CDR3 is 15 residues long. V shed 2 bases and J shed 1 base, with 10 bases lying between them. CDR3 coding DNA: TGTGCCAGCTCACCAGGGACGGTTGGCACAGATACGCAGTATTTT. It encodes CASSPGTVGTDTQYF.

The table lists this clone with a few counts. For the CDR3, the DNA is TGCAGCGTTGAAGTGAGGGGATCCTTGCGCACTGAAGCTTTCTTT. Its protein is CSVEVRGSLRTEAFF. This chain uses TRBV29-1 with TRBJ1-1; D is perhaps TRBD1 (5 bases). Germline CDR1 SQVTM, CDR2 ANQGSEA. Trimming stripped 1 base from V and 4 bases from J, with 16 bases between. The CDR3 consists of 15 residues.

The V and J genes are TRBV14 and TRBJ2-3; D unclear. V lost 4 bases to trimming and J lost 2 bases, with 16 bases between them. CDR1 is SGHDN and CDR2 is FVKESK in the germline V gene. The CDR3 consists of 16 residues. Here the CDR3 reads CASSLRRNGVTDTQYF. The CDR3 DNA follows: TGTGCCAGCAGCCTCAGAAGGAATGGGGTCACAGATACGCAGTATTTT.

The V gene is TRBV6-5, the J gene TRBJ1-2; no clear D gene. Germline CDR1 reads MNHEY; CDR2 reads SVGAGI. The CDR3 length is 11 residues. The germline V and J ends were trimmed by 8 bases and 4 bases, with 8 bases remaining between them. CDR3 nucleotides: TGTGCCAGCGGACGGTCCTATGGCTACACCTTC. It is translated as CASGRSYGYTF.

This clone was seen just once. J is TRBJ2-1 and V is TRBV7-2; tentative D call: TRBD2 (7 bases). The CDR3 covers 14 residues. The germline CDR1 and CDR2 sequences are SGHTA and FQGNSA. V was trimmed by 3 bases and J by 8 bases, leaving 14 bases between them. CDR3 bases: TGTGCCAGCAGCTTCGGACTAGGGGGGGATGAGCAGTTCTTC. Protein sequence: CASSFGLGGDEQFF.

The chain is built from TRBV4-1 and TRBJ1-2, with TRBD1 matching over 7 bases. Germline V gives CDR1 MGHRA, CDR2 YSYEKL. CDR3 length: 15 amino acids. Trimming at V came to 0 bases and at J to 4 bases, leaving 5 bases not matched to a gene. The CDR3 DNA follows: TGCGCCAGCAGCCAAGATTGGGACAGCCGCTATGGCTACACCTTC. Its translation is CASSQDWDSRYGYTF.

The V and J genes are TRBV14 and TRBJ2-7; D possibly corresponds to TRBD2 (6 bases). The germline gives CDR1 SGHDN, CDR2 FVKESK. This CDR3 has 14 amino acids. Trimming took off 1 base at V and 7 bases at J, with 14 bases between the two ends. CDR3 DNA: TGTGCCAGCAGCCAAGTTGGAGGGTCTTTGGAGCAGTACTTC. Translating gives CASSQVGGSLEQYF.

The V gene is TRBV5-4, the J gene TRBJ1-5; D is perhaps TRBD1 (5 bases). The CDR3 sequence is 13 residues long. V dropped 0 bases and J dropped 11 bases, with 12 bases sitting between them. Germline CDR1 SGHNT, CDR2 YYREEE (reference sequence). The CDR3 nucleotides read TGTGCCAGCAGCTTGGATCTGGCAGGGACCCAGCATTTT. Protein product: CASSLDLAGTQHF. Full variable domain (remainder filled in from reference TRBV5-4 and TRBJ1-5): ETGVTQSPTHLIKTRGQQVTLRCSSQSGHNTVSWYQQALGQGPQFIFQYYREEENGRGNFPPRFSGLQFPNYSSELNVNALELDDSALYLCASSLDLAGTQHFGDGTRLSIL.

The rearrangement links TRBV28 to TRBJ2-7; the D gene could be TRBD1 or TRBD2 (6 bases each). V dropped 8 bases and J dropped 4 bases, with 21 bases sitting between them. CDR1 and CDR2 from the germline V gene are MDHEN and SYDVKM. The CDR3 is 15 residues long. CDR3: CASLAAGQGSYEQYF. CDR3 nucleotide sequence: TGTGCCAGCTTAGCGGCCGGCCAGGGGTCGTACGAGCAGTACTTC.

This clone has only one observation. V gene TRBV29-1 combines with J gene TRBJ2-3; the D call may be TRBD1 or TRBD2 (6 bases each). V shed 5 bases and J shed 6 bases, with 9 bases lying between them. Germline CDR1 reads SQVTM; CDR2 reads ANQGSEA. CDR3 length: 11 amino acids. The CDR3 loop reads CSVLGGDTQYF. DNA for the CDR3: TGCAGCGTTTTAGGGGGGGATACGCAGTATTTT.

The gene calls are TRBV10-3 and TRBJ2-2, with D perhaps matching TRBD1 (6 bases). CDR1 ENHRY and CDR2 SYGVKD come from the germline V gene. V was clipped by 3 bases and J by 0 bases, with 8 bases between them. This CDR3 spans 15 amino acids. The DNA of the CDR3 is TGTGCCATCAGTGATCGGGACACGAACACCGGGGAGCTGTTTTTT. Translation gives CAISDRDTNTGELFF.

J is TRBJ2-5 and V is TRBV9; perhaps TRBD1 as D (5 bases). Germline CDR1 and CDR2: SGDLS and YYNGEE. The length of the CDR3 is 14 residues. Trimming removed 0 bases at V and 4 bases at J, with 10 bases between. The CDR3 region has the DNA TGTGCCAGCAGCGTAGAGGCAGGGATAGAGACCCAGTACTTC. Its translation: CASSVEAGIETQYF.

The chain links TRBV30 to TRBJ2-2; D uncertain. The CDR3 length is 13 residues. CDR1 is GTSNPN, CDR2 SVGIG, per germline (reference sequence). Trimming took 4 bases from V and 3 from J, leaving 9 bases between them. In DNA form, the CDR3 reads TGTGCCTGGAACAATAGGGACACCGGGGAGCTGTTTTTT. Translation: CAWNNRDTGELFF. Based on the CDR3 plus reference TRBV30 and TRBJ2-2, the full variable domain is SQTIHQWPATLVQPVGSPLSLECTVEGTSNPNLYWYRQAAGRGLQLLFYSVGIGQISSEVPQNLSASRPQDRQFILSSKKLLLSDSGFYLCAWNNRDTGELFFGEGSRLTVL.

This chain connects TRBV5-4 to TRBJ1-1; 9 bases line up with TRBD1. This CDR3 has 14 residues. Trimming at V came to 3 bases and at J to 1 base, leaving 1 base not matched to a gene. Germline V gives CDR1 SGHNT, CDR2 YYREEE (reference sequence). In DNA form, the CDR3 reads TGTGCCAGCAGCTGGGGACAGGGGAACACTGAAGCTTTCTTT. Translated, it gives CASSWGQGNTEAFF.